Listed below are T cell receptor beta chains from one sample, sequenced in a study of blood T cell repertoires in COVID-19. Here immunoSEQ multiplex PCR was the method, and the copy in TCRdb shows in-frame clones only, minus some. Of more than 300,000 clones listed, around 86% are singletons. Material for sequencing was PBMCs or T cells enriched from blood (not recorded which). Receptor source: a man aged 30 to 45 who had recovered from COVID-19. The CDR3 runs from the conserved cysteine through the conserved F or W. D genes are given only for firm matches. Rows give clone size only sometimes, using once, few, many, or a class for an expanded clone.

v_call	clone_size	j_call	d_call	cdr3_aa	cdr3_nt
TRBV29-1	-	TRBJ2-7	-	CSVVPGFPYEQYF	TGCAGCGTTGTCCCGGGGTTCCCCTACGAGCAGTACTTC
TRBV10-3	-	TRBJ1-5	-	CAIRPRIHSNQPQHF	TGTGCCATCCGACCCCGGATCCACAGTAATCAGCCCCAGCATTTT
TRBV5-4	-	TRBJ2-5	TRBD2	CASSLTGGETQYF	TGTGCCAGCAGCTTGACGGGAGGAGAGACCCAGTACTTC
TRBV2	-	TRBJ2-1	TRBD2	CASRQREGNNEQFF	TGTGCCAGCAGACAGCGGGAGGGGAACAATGAGCAGTTCTTC
TRBV11-2	-	TRBJ2-5	TRBD2	CASRPRRGLARQETQYF	TGTGCCAGCAGACCGCGGCGGGGACTAGCGAGACAAGAGACCCAGTACTTC
TRBV28	-	TRBJ2-2	-	CASSLSLNTGELFF	TGTGCCAGCAGTTTATCGTTAAACACCGGGGAGCTGTTTTTT
TRBV7-2	-	TRBJ2-7	TRBD2	CASSLALAGKSEQYF	TGTGCCAGCAGCTTAGCGTTAGCGGGAAAATCCGAGCAGTACTTC
TRBV27	-	TRBJ1-4	-	CASAMTEGVEKLFF	TGTGCCAGCGCTATGACAGAGGGGGTAGAAAAACTGTTTTTT
TRBV5-6	-	TRBJ2-2	-	CASSLAGIGTGELFF	TGTGCCAGCAGCTTGGCCGGGATCGGCACCGGGGAGCTGTTTTTT
TRBV15	-	TRBJ2-7	TRBD2	CATSLRVGGTYEQYF	TGTGCCACCAGCCTCCGGGTGGGGGGGACCTACGAGCAGTACTTC
TRBV4-2	-	TRBJ2-3	TRBD2	CASSQDASGYRTDTQYF	TGTGCCAGCAGCCAAGATGCTAGCGGGTATCGCACAGATACGCAGTATTTT
TRBV14	-	TRBJ2-1	-	CASSQSRGGDEQFF	TGTGCCAGCAGCCAATCAAGAGGGGGAGATGAGCAGTTCTTC
TRBV6-5	-	TRBJ2-3	TRBD2	CASRRLAGTDTQYF	TGTGCCAGCAGAAGACTAGCAGGCACAGATACGCAGTATTTT
TRBV5-5	-	TRBJ1-4	TRBD1	CASSLTGDEKLFF	TGTGCCAGCAGCTTGACAGGGGATGAAAAACTGTTTTTT
TRBV5-1	-	TRBJ2-7	TRBD2	CASSRPGTSGSSEQYF	TGCGCCAGCAGCCGGCCCGGGACTAGCGGGAGTAGCGAGCAGTACTTC
TRBV5-1	-	TRBJ2-5	TRBD1	CASSSTGAQETQYF	TGCGCCAGCAGCTCGACAGGGGCCCAAGAGACCCAGTACTTC
TRBV3-1/TRBV3-2	-	TRBJ2-1	-	CASTRFGEDNEQFF	TGTGCCAGCACGAGGTTCGGGGAAGACAATGAGCAGTTCTTC
TRBV30	-	TRBJ1-6	TRBD1	CAWSAEFGQGNSPLHF	TGTGCCTGGAGTGCCGAATTCGGACAGGGAAATTCACCCCTCCACTTT
TRBV4-2	-	TRBJ2-7	-	CASSQDARPDEQYF	TGTGCCAGCAGCCAAGATGCGCGTCCCGACGAGCAGTACTTC
TRBV6-5	-	TRBJ1-2	-	CASSPGSGYTF	TGTGCCAGCAGTCCGGGGAGTGGCTACACCTTC
TRBV10-3	-	TRBJ2-1	TRBD1	CAISGTGYNEQFF	TGTGCCATCAGCGGGACAGGCTACAATGAGCAGTTCTTC
TRBV10-1	-	TRBJ2-3	TRBD2	CASSSRTSGADTQYF	TGCGCCAGCAGTTCGAGGACTAGCGGGGCAGATACGCAGTATTTT
TRBV27	once	TRBJ2-3	TRBD2	CASRTLAGRTDTQYF	TGTGCCAGCAGGACCCTAGCGGGGAGGACAGATACGCAGTATTTT
TRBV7-9	-	TRBJ2-2	TRBD1	CASLGTENTGELFF	TGTGCCAGCCTAGGGACAGAGAACACCGGGGAGCTGTTTTTT
TRBV3-1/TRBV3-2	-	TRBJ2-2	TRBD1	CASRRQGNTGELFF	TGTGCCAGCAGACGACAGGGGAACACCGGGGAGCTGTTTTTT
TRBV28	-	TRBJ1-2	-	CAIGGTVYGYTF	TGTGCCATCGGAGGTACTGTCTATGGCTACACCTTC
TRBV29-1	-	TRBJ1-3	-	CSVEDFPPPTRAIYF	TGCAGCGTTGAAGATTTTCCACCACCTACACGGGCCATATATTTT